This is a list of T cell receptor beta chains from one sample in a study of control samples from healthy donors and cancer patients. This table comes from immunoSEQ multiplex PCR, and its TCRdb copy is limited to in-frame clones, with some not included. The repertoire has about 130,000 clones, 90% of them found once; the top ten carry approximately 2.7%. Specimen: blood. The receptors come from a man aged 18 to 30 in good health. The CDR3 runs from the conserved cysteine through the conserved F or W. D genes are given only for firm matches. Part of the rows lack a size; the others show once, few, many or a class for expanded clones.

cdr3_nt: TGTGCCAGCAGTCCAGGGGAGATGGAGCAGTTCTTC; cdr3_aa: CASSPGEMEQFF; d_call: -; clone_size: -; v_call: TRBV6-5; j_call: TRBJ2-1
cdr3_nt: TGCGCCAGCGCCGACGGCAGGACCTACGAGCAGTACTTC; cdr3_aa: CASADGRTYEQYF; d_call: -; clone_size: -; v_call: TRBV5-1; j_call: TRBJ2-7
cdr3_nt: TGTGCCAGCAGCCCCGGAGGACTAGCGGGCCTAGACAATGAGCAGTTCTTC; cdr3_aa: CASSPGGLAGLDNEQFF; d_call: TRBD2; clone_size: -; v_call: TRBV7-3; j_call: TRBJ2-1
cdr3_nt: TGTGCCAGCAGCCAAGATCTAATCGTCCCAGGTACGCAGTATTTT; cdr3_aa: CASSQDLIVPGTQYF; d_call: -; clone_size: -; v_call: TRBV3-1/TRBV3-2; j_call: TRBJ2-3
cdr3_nt: TGTGCCAGCAGCTTTGGCGACAGGGAGGATGAAGCTTTCTTT; cdr3_aa: CASSFGDREDEAFF; d_call: TRBD1; clone_size: few; v_call: TRBV7-9; j_call: TRBJ1-1
cdr3_nt: TGCGCCAGCAGCTTGGCCGTGGGGACAGGGGAAGAGACCCAGTACTTC; cdr3_aa: CASSLAVGTGEETQYF; d_call: TRBD1; clone_size: -; v_call: TRBV5-1; j_call: TRBJ2-5
cdr3_nt: TGTGCCAGTAGTACAGGGAGCGGTTGGCGGGAGACCCAGTACTTC; cdr3_aa: CASSTGSGWRETQYF; d_call: -; clone_size: once; v_call: TRBV19; j_call: TRBJ2-5
cdr3_nt: TGTGCCACCACGCCGAGTGGGGACACATCATCCTATAGCAATCAGCCCCAGCATTTT; cdr3_aa: CATTPSGDTSSYSNQPQHF; d_call: -; clone_size: -; v_call: TRBV7-6; j_call: TRBJ1-5
cdr3_nt: TGTGCCAGCAGTTTCGCCGGGGGCGGTTCACCCCTCCACTTT; cdr3_aa: CASSFAGGGSPLHF; d_call: -; clone_size: -; v_call: TRBV28; j_call: TRBJ1-6
cdr3_nt: TGTGCCAGCAGCCAAGAAGAGGAATATAATTCACCCCTCCACTTT; cdr3_aa: CASSQEEEYNSPLHF; d_call: -; clone_size: once; v_call: TRBV4-2; j_call: TRBJ1-6
cdr3_nt: TGTGCCAGCAGTTCGTACTTGGACGCCACTGAAGCTTTCTTT; cdr3_aa: CASSSYLDATEAFF; d_call: -; clone_size: -; v_call: TRBV27; j_call: TRBJ1-1
cdr3_nt: TGCGCCAGCAGTTCCGGGAGCGGCGTCGCCACAGATACGCAGTATTTT; cdr3_aa: CASSSGSGVATDTQYF; d_call: -; clone_size: -; v_call: TRBV10-2; j_call: TRBJ2-3
cdr3_nt: TGTGCCAGCAGTTGGGTTTCGGGGGGAGATACGCAGTATTTT; cdr3_aa: CASSWVSGGDTQYF; d_call: TRBD2; clone_size: -; v_call: TRBV6-5; j_call: TRBJ2-3
cdr3_nt: TGTGCCAGCACTAGACAGCTAGCTAACTATGGCTACACCTTC; cdr3_aa: CASTRQLANYGYTF; d_call: -; clone_size: -; v_call: TRBV6-5; j_call: TRBJ1-2
cdr3_nt: TGTGCCAGCAGCCCCCTGGGGGGACAGACAGATACGCAGTATTTT; cdr3_aa: CASSPLGGQTDTQYF; d_call: -; clone_size: -; v_call: TRBV7-9; j_call: TRBJ2-3
cdr3_nt: TGTGCCACCAGTGATTCCGGAGGGGCTAGCGGGACCTACAATGAGCAGTTCTTC; cdr3_aa: CATSDSGGASGTYNEQFF; d_call: TRBD2; clone_size: -; v_call: TRBV24-1; j_call: TRBJ2-1
cdr3_nt: TGTGCCAGCAGCGCATTCTATGGCTACACCTTC; cdr3_aa: CASSAFYGYTF; d_call: -; clone_size: -; v_call: TRBV9; j_call: TRBJ1-2
cdr3_nt: TGCGCCAGCAGCCGGATGACAGGGGATATCAGTTCCTACAATGAGCAGTTCTTC; cdr3_aa: CASSRMTGDISSYNEQFF; d_call: TRBD1; clone_size: -; v_call: TRBV5-1; j_call: TRBJ2-1
cdr3_nt: TGTGCCAGCAGCCTGGAGGACAGGTTGTACAATGAGCAGTTCTTC; cdr3_aa: CASSLEDRLYNEQFF; d_call: TRBD1; clone_size: -; v_call: TRBV7-2; j_call: TRBJ2-1
cdr3_nt: TGTGCCAGCAGCTTAGTGGCGGGGGCGATCCTCCGGTACAATGAGCAGTTCTTC; cdr3_aa: CASSLVAGAILRYNEQFF; d_call: -; clone_size: once; v_call: TRBV7-2; j_call: TRBJ2-1
cdr3_nt: TGTGCCAGCTCACCACCGATCAGGGTTGGCGGGGAGCTGTTTTTT; cdr3_aa: CASSPPIRVGGELFF; d_call: -; clone_size: few; v_call: TRBV18; j_call: TRBJ2-2
cdr3_nt: TGTGCCAGCAGTTTATTTGGCCGGACTTTCAAGGGGAGCAATCAGCCCCAGCATTTT; cdr3_aa: CASSLFGRTFKGSNQPQHF; d_call: -; clone_size: -; v_call: TRBV28; j_call: TRBJ1-5
cdr3_nt: TGTGCCAGCAGCGAGGACACGAACTATGGCTACACCTTC; cdr3_aa: CASSEDTNYGYTF; d_call: -; clone_size: -; v_call: TRBV2; j_call: TRBJ1-2
cdr3_nt: TGTGCCACCAGTGATTTCCGGGAGGCAGGGGGCTACACCTTC; cdr3_aa: CATSDFREAGGYTF; d_call: -; clone_size: -; v_call: TRBV24-1; j_call: TRBJ1-2
cdr3_nt: TGTGCCATCAGTGAGAGTGGACAGGGGGCTAACATTCAGTACTTC; cdr3_aa: CAISESGQGANIQYF; d_call: TRBD1; clone_size: -; v_call: TRBV10-3; j_call: TRBJ2-4
cdr3_nt: TGTGCCAGCGAGCGGGACACCGGGGAGCTGTTTTTT; cdr3_aa: CASERDTGELFF; d_call: -; clone_size: -; v_call: TRBV12-3/TRBV12-4; j_call: TRBJ2-2
cdr3_nt: TGCGCCAGCAGCTTGGACGCTAGCGGATATACCTCCTACAATGAGCAGTTCTTC; cdr3_aa: CASSLDASGYTSYNEQFF; d_call: TRBD2; clone_size: -; v_call: TRBV5-1; j_call: TRBJ2-1
cdr3_nt: TGTGCCTGGAGTAAACGGACTAGCGGGACCCAGTACTTC; cdr3_aa: CAWSKRTSGTQYF; d_call: TRBD2; clone_size: -; v_call: TRBV30; j_call: TRBJ2-5
cdr3_nt: TGTGCCAGCTCACCGACAGAGGCTGGGGCCAACGTCCTGACTTTC; cdr3_aa: CASSPTEAGANVLTF; d_call: -; clone_size: -; v_call: TRBV18; j_call: TRBJ2-6
cdr3_nt: TGTGCCAGCAGCCAGACAGGTTCTGCAGATACGCAGTATTTT; cdr3_aa: CASSQTGSADTQYF; d_call: -; clone_size: -; v_call: TRBV11-2; j_call: TRBJ2-3
cdr3_nt: TGCGCCAGCAGCCAAGGCACAGGGGGCCCCTACGAGCAGTACTTC; cdr3_aa: CASSQGTGGPYEQYF; d_call: TRBD1; clone_size: -; v_call: TRBV4-1; j_call: TRBJ2-7
cdr3_nt: TGTGCCACCAGTGATTTGAAACTAGCGGACCACCAAGAGACCCAGTACTTC; cdr3_aa: CATSDLKLADHQETQYF; d_call: TRBD2; clone_size: -; v_call: TRBV24-1; j_call: TRBJ2-5
cdr3_nt: TGTGCCAGCAGCATACTAGCGTTCTCCTACAATGAGCAGTTCTTC; cdr3_aa: CASSILAFSYNEQFF; d_call: TRBD2; clone_size: -; v_call: TRBV6-5; j_call: TRBJ2-1
cdr3_nt: TGTGCCACCAGCCCAGGGGGAGGAGATACGCAGTATTTT; cdr3_aa: CATSPGGGDTQYF; d_call: -; clone_size: -; v_call: TRBV15; j_call: TRBJ2-3
cdr3_nt: TGTGCCAGCAGTATGGGGACGGCTAATCAGCCCCAGCATTTT; cdr3_aa: CASSMGTANQPQHF; d_call: -; clone_size: -; v_call: TRBV27; j_call: TRBJ1-5
cdr3_nt: TGTGCCACCAGTGACTTGACTAGCGGGGGGCAGTACTTC; cdr3_aa: CATSDLTSGGQYF; d_call: TRBD2; clone_size: -; v_call: TRBV24-1; j_call: TRBJ2-4
cdr3_nt: TGTGCCAGCAGCCCAAATTTTGGACAGTTAACAGATACGCAGTATTTT; cdr3_aa: CASSPNFGQLTDTQYF; d_call: -; clone_size: -; v_call: TRBV14; j_call: TRBJ2-3
cdr3_nt: TGTGCCAGCAGTTTGGTTTTAGGACAGGGTTCTTCGTCTAACTATGGCTACACCTTC; cdr3_aa: CASSLVLGQGSSSNYGYTF; d_call: TRBD1; clone_size: -; v_call: TRBV28; j_call: TRBJ1-2
cdr3_nt: TGTGCCAGCTCAGCGATTATTACTAGCGGGAGACCCCCCTACAATGAGCAGTTCTTC; cdr3_aa: CASSAIITSGRPPYNEQFF; d_call: TRBD2; clone_size: -; v_call: TRBV18; j_call: TRBJ2-1
cdr3_nt: TGTGCCTGGAGTGACCGGTTTGTGGCAGGCGAGCAGTTCTTC; cdr3_aa: CAWSDRFVAGEQFF; d_call: -; clone_size: -; v_call: TRBV30; j_call: TRBJ2-1
cdr3_nt: TGTGCCATCAACCCGGGACCCAAGTACAATGAGCAGTTCTTC; cdr3_aa: CAINPGPKYNEQFF; d_call: -; clone_size: -; v_call: TRBV10-3; j_call: TRBJ2-1
cdr3_nt: TGTGCCAGCAGCTTAACCAGGGTGACAGCAGATACGCAGTATTTT; cdr3_aa: CASSLTRVTADTQYF; d_call: -; clone_size: -; v_call: TRBV7-6; j_call: TRBJ2-3
cdr3_nt: TGTGCCACCAGTGACCCGTATGGCTACACCTTC; cdr3_aa: CATSDPYGYTF; d_call: -; clone_size: -; v_call: TRBV24-1; j_call: TRBJ1-2
cdr3_nt: TGTGCCAGCAGTCATCTCGGACAGGATAGCAATCAGCCCCAGCATTTT; cdr3_aa: CASSHLGQDSNQPQHF; d_call: TRBD1; clone_size: -; v_call: TRBV6-4; j_call: TRBJ1-5
cdr3_nt: TGTGCCAGCAGTTTAATGTACGCGAACACTGAAGCTTTCTTT; cdr3_aa: CASSLMYANTEAFF; d_call: -; clone_size: -; v_call: TRBV28; j_call: TRBJ1-1
cdr3_nt: TGCAGCGTTGACATGGGAGGCAATCAGCCCCAGCATTTT; cdr3_aa: CSVDMGGNQPQHF; d_call: -; clone_size: -; v_call: TRBV29-1; j_call: TRBJ1-5
cdr3_nt: TGTGCCTGGAGTGTTCGTGATGAGCAGTTCTTC; cdr3_aa: CAWSVRDEQFF; d_call: -; clone_size: once; v_call: TRBV30; j_call: TRBJ2-1
cdr3_nt: TGTGCCAGCAGCGGGACAGGGGATGAAAAACTGTTTTTT; cdr3_aa: CASSGTGDEKLFF; d_call: TRBD1; clone_size: -; v_call: TRBV9; j_call: TRBJ1-4
cdr3_nt: TGTGCCAGCAGTACCTTCAGGGAAGGGAACACTGAAGCTTTCTTT; cdr3_aa: CASSTFREGNTEAFF; d_call: -; clone_size: -; v_call: TRBV6-5; j_call: TRBJ1-1
cdr3_nt: TGTGCCAGCAGTCCAGACCAGAGCTCCTACAATGAGCAGTTCTTC; cdr3_aa: CASSPDQSSYNEQFF; d_call: -; clone_size: -; v_call: TRBV27; j_call: TRBJ2-1
cdr3_nt: TGCGCCAGCAGCCAATTCGTGGGGGGAGGTCAGGACACCATATATTTT; cdr3_aa: CASSQFVGGGQDTIYF; d_call: -; clone_size: -; v_call: TRBV4-1; j_call: TRBJ1-3
cdr3_nt: TGCAGCGTTGCCAGTGGTTCCCTTTTTAACACTGAAGCTTTCTTT; cdr3_aa: CSVASGSLFNTEAFF; d_call: -; clone_size: -; v_call: TRBV29-1; j_call: TRBJ1-1
cdr3_nt: TGTGCCAGCAGCTTCTTGGGGGCCGAGGATTCACCCCTCCACTTT; cdr3_aa: CASSFLGAEDSPLHF; d_call: -; clone_size: -; v_call: TRBV7-2; j_call: TRBJ1-6
cdr3_nt: TGTGCCAGCAGTGAGGGACAGGGGGACACAGATACGCAGTATTTT; cdr3_aa: CASSEGQGDTDTQYF; d_call: TRBD1; clone_size: -; v_call: TRBV6-4; j_call: TRBJ2-3
cdr3_nt: TGTGCCAGCAGCCCCACCTTCAGAGGGGAGGCAAAACTGTTTTTT; cdr3_aa: CASSPTFRGEAKLFF; d_call: -; clone_size: -; v_call: TRBV4-2; j_call: TRBJ1-4
cdr3_nt: TGCAGTGCTAGTTCGAAAAATGAGCAGTTCTTC; cdr3_aa: CSASSKNEQFF; d_call: -; clone_size: -; v_call: TRBV20-1; j_call: TRBJ2-1
cdr3_nt: TGTGCCAGCAGCTTGGACGGGGACGGGGGCATTCAGTACTTC; cdr3_aa: CASSLDGDGGIQYF; d_call: -; clone_size: -; v_call: TRBV5-6; j_call: TRBJ2-4
cdr3_nt: TGTGCCAGCAGCGCGCCGGGACAGGGGACGAATGAGCAGTTCTTC; cdr3_aa: CASSAPGQGTNEQFF; d_call: TRBD1; clone_size: -; v_call: TRBV7-3; j_call: TRBJ2-1
cdr3_nt: TGTGCCAGCAGCTTCGGCTGGAGCGCCACCCACACAGATACGCAGTATTTT; cdr3_aa: CASSFGWSATHTDTQYF; d_call: -; clone_size: -; v_call: TRBV7-3; j_call: TRBJ2-3